One and the same sample provided the 26 T cell receptor beta chains below, sequenced in a study of identical twins. In TCRdb, the 5' RACE reads were re-called with MiXCR into one record per CDR3 protein. The repertoire includes fewer than 350,000 distinct CDR3 sequences, 6.5% to 9.5% of them detected once, and around 2.1% sits in the top ten. The sample was also linked to a second study, of yellow fever vaccine responses in identical twins.

The sample comprised memory (CD45RO+) T cells sorted from blood. Receptors originate from a woman younger than 35 in good health.

This clonotype was counted only a few times. This chain connects TRBV28 to TRBJ2-7; D is unclear. CDR1 and CDR2 (germline): MDHEN, SYDVKM. Deletions cut 7 bases from V and 4 bases from J, with 14 bases between. CDR3 length: 13 amino acids. The CDR3 DNA reads TGTGCCAGCACCAACGCACAAGGATACGAGCAGTACTTC. It encodes CASTNAQGYEQYF.

This clonotype was counted only a few times. The rearrangement links TRBV7-6 to TRBJ2-5, with 14 bases that match TRBD2. V lost 5 bases, J lost 4 bases, and 6 bases stayed unmatched. The germline gives CDR1 SGHVS, CDR2 FNYEAQ. This CDR3 has 16 amino acids. This CDR3 reads CASSPTTSGGAETQYF. CDR3 nucleotide sequence: TGTGCCAGCAGCCCCACGACTAGCGGGGGGGCAGAGACCCAGTACTTC.

This chain links TRBV24-1 with TRBJ2-1; 8 bases match TRBD2. Germline V gene lookup returns CDR1 KGHDR and CDR2 SFDVKD. J was trimmed by 8 bases and V by 4 bases; bases with no gene match: 12. The CDR3 covers 16 residues. CDR3 region: CATSETGTRSEHEQFF. In nucleotides, the CDR3 is TGTGCCACCAGTGAAACTGGGACTAGATCTGAGCATGAGCAGTTCTTC.

V is TRBV28 and J is TRBJ2-3; 10 bases line up with TRBD2. Germline CDR1 and CDR2: MDHEN and SYDVKM. This CDR3 has 19 amino acids. The J segment lost 4 bases and the V segment lost 3 bases, leaving 16 bases of the junction unmatched. DNA of the CDR3: TGTGCCAGCAGTTTCTTTCAGCTGGGGCTAGCGGGAGTCCCAGATACGCAGTATTTT. Amino acids: CASSFFQLGLAGVPDTQYF.

This clonotype has a handful of counts. The chain recombines TRBV29-1 with TRBJ1-2; D unresolved. Trimming shortened V by 7 bases and J by 7 bases, and 16 bases separated the two germline ends. Germline CDR1 SQVTM, CDR2 ANQGSEA. The CDR3 is 12 amino acids. The CDR3, as DNA: TGCAGCGATGCCGGCCCCGAGGGTGGCTACACCTTC. Its protein is CSDAGPEGGYTF.

CDR3 protein: CASSVESGLTGWDTQYF. The DNA of the CDR3 is TGTGCCAGCAGCGTAGAGTCCGGGCTAACGGGGTGGGATACGCAGTATTTT. The chain links TRBV9 to TRBJ2-3; tentative D call: TRBD2 (5 bases). V was shortened by 0 bases and J by 6 bases, with 20 bases between the two germline ends. The length of the CDR3 is 17 residues. The germline gives CDR1 SGDLS, CDR2 YYNGEE.

This clonotype showed up just a few times. V and J are TRBV29-1 and TRBJ2-2; TRBD2 aligns across 9 bases. Losses at the gene ends were 3 bases for V and 5 bases for J; bases not matched to a gene: 10. This CDR3 comprises 16 residues. The germline V gene encodes CDR1 SQVTM and CDR2 ANQGSEA. The CDR3 loop reads CSVETGGGATTGELFF. CDR3 DNA sequence: TGCAGCGTTGAGACGGGCGGGGGGGCAACAACCGGGGAGCTGTTTTTT.

Concerning this clonotype itself: Possible read error: a much larger clone is one base away. Because it lacks the conserved phenylalanine or tryptophan at the end, this CDR3 is likely a read error. This rearrangement joins TRBV27 to TRBJ2-7; D may be TRBD2 (6 bases). This CDR3 region has 15 residues. V gave up 5 bases and J gave up 2 bases, with 16 bases separating them. Per germline, CDR1 MNHEY and CDR2 SMNVEV (reference sequence). Written as DNA, the CDR3 is TGTGCCAGCAGTGCCGGGACTGAGGGGACCTACGAGCAGTACGCC. As protein: CASSAGTEGTYEQYA.

This clonotype was found many times. This chain uses TRBV9 with TRBJ2-1; D might be TRBD1 (5 bases). Trimming removed 4 bases at V and 6 bases at J, with 17 bases between. The germline CDR1 and CDR2 sequences are SGDLS and YYNGEE. There are 15 residues in the CDR3. As DNA, the CDR3 is TGTGCCAGCAGCCCCAATGGGGCATTCTCCAATGAGCAGTTCTTC. This encodes CASSPNGAFSNEQFF.

The genes are TRBV7-9 and TRBJ2-1; no definite D call. Trimming removed 1 base at V and 0 bases at J, with 10 bases between. This CDR3 is 16 amino acids long. CDR1 and CDR2 from the germline V gene are SEHNR and FQNEAQ (reference sequence). DNA of the CDR3: TGTGCCAGCAGCTTAGAGGACGGCCGCTCCTACAATGAGCAGTTCTTC. This encodes CASSLEDGRSYNEQFF. Supplemented by reference TRBV7-9 and TRBJ2-1, the full variable domain reads DTGVSQNPRHKITKRGQNVTFRCDPISEHNRLYWYRQTLGQGPEFLTYFQNEAQLEKSRLLSDRFSAERPKGSFSTLEIQRTEQGDSAMYLCASSLEDGRSYNEQFFGPGTRLTVL.

This clonotype was seen a handful of times. The genes are TRBV11-2 and TRBJ2-7, with TRBD2 matching over 15 bases. CDR1 and CDR2 from the germline V gene are SGHAT and FQNNGV. Trimming cost V 5 bases and J 0 bases; bases outside gene matches: 17. The CDR3 length is 21 residues. CDR3 in DNA: TGTGCCAGCAGCCCAAAAGGACTAGCGGGAGGGCCCGAGTGGGGCTCCTACGAGCAGTACTTC. The encoded protein is CASSPKGLAGGPEWGSYEQYF.

This clonotype has a handful of counts. V gene TRBV18 combines with J gene TRBJ1-1; unclear D gene. The V and J ends lost 3 bases and 6 bases respectively, with 17 bases between them. This CDR3 has 15 amino acids. Germline V lookup: CDR1 KGHSH, CDR2 LQKENI. In DNA form, the CDR3 reads TGTGCCAGCTCACCTGGCCAAAGGGCAGGCGCTGAAGCTTTCTTT. Protein product: CASSPGQRAGAEAFF.

The chain has TRBV27 and TRBJ2-3, with TRBD2 matching 9 bases. This CDR3 comprises 14 residues. Germline V lookup: CDR1 MNHEY, CDR2 SMNVEV (reference sequence). V shed 4 bases and J 9 bases; nucleotides not matched to a gene: 8. The CDR3 DNA reads as TGTGCCAGCAGTTCTAGCGGGAAAGATAGAACGCAGTATTTT. Protein sequence: CASSSSGKDRTQYF.

This clonotype was observed at least ten times. The V gene is TRBV5-1, the J gene TRBJ2-1, with D unresolved. The CDR3 has 14 amino acids. The V gene's germline CDR1 is SGHRS and CDR2 YFSETQ. V dropped 0 bases and J dropped 3 bases, with 7 bases sitting between them. The CDR3 DNA sequence: TGCGCCAGCAGCTTGGATGCGATCTACAATGAGCAGTTCTTC. Residues: CASSLDAIYNEQFF.

Only a few counts were recorded for this clonotype. V and J are TRBV12-3 or TRBV12-4 and TRBJ1-1; D gene unclear. The CDR3 consists of 13 residues. Trimming took off 4 bases at V and 6 bases at J, with 12 bases between the two ends. The CDR3 DNA sequence: TGTGCCAGCAGTTCGGGCCCACGGGCTGAAGCTTTCTTT. The encoded protein is CASSSGPRAEAFF.

The chain recombines TRBV5-1 with TRBJ2-5; 8 bases agree with TRBD2. Trimming at V came to 2 bases and at J to 5 bases, leaving 23 bases not matched to a gene. Germline CDR1 reads SGHRS; CDR2 reads YFSETQ. The CDR3 runs 20 residues. The CDR3 sequence is CASSFPPKPFISGAQETQYF. CDR3 nucleotide sequence: TGCGCCAGCAGCTTCCCCCCAAAACCTTTTATTAGCGGGGCCCAGGAGACCCAGTACTTC.

A few counts support this clonotype. The gene calls are TRBV20-1 and TRBJ2-1; no clear D. Between the trimmed V and J ends, which lost 7 bases and 7 bases, there was a span of 20 bases. Looked up from germline, CDR1 is DFQATT and CDR2 is SNEGSKA (reference sequence). This CDR3 is built from 14 residues. The CDR3 bases are TGCAGTGGCGGAGAAGGGATTAGTCTTAATGAGCAGTTCTTC. This codes for CSGGEGISLNEQFF.

This clonotype was counted only a few times. This sequence joins TRBV7-2 and TRBJ2-3; 8 positions agree with TRBD1. The trim removed 4 bases at V and 2 bases at J, leaving 8 bases unmatched. Germline CDR1 SGHTA, CDR2 FQGNSA. The CDR3 has 16 amino acids. The CDR3 loop reads CASSSPTGANTDTQYF. DNA of the CDR3: TGTGCCAGCAGCTCCCCGACAGGGGCAAACACAGATACGCAGTATTTT.

The chain links TRBV28 to TRBJ2-5; no reliable D call. The CDR3 consists of 14 residues. Per the germline V gene, CDR1 is MDHEN and CDR2 is SYDVKM. V dropped 2 bases and J dropped 1 base, with 8 bases sitting between them. The CDR3 nucleotides read TGTGCCAGCAGTTTAGACAAGATCCAAGAGACCCAGTACTTC. It is translated as CASSLDKIQETQYF.

This clonotype was observed at least ten times. J is TRBJ1-1 and V is TRBV10-3; TRBD1 matches at 8 bases. CDR3 size: 14 residues. Germline CDR1 and CDR2: ENHRY and SYGVKD. The junction had 7 bases not matched to a gene; V was cut back by 9 bases and J by 1 base. CDR3 in amino acids: CAITRDRTNTEAFF. DNA for the CDR3: TGTGCCATTACTAGGGACAGGACGAACACTGAAGCTTTCTTT.

The table lists this clonotype with many counts. The genes are TRBV10-2 and TRBJ2-1; D is ambiguous. The V gene lost 0 bases and the J gene lost 9 bases, with 12 bases spanning the gap. Germline V CDR1 and CDR2: WSHSY, SAAADI. The CDR3 extends over 14 amino acids. CDR3 DNA sequence: TGCGCCAGCAGTGAGTCGGAGTTACGCGTTGAGCAGTTCTTC. Its protein is CASSESELRVEQFF.

The chain uses TRBV7-6 and TRBJ1-4, with TRBD1 matching over 7 bases. The V segment lost 5 bases and the J segment 3 bases; nucleotides outside the gene matches: 6. CDR3 length: 15 amino acids. Germline values: CDR1 SGHVS, CDR2 FNYEAQ. The CDR3 nucleotides read TGTGCCAGCAGCGTAACAGGGGTGGCTAATGAAAAACTGTTTTTT. This encodes CASSVTGVANEKLFF.

This clonotype has ten or more counts. The chain joins TRBV2 to TRBJ2-4, with D perhaps TRBD1 (6 bases). The CDR3 is 18 residues long. Germline loops: CDR1 SNHLY, CDR2 FYNNEI. Trimming shortened V by 5 bases and J by 6 bases, and 26 bases separated the two germline ends. CDR3: CASSFLVRGPFKRNIQYF. CDR3 coding DNA: TGTGCCAGCAGTTTCTTGGTCAGGGGCCCTTTCAAGAGAAACATTCAGTACTTC.

The chain combines TRBV5-5 with TRBJ2-2; 9 bases map to TRBD1. The CDR3 contains 16 residues. CDR1 and CDR2 (germline): SGHKS, YYEKEE (reference sequence). The J segment lost 5 bases and the V segment lost 1 base, leaving 6 bases of the junction unmatched. The CDR3 nucleotides read TGTGCCAGCAGCTTGTGGACAGGGGTAGGGACCGGGGAGCTGTTTTTT. This sequence encodes CASSLWTGVGTGELFF.

This clonotype was seen more than once but under ten times. This sequence joins TRBV13 and TRBJ2-2; TRBD2 agrees at 12 bases. The CDR3 is 16 amino acids. The J segment lost 3 bases and the V segment lost 7 bases, leaving 6 bases of the junction unmatched. Germline CDR1 and CDR2: PRHDT and FYEKMQ (reference sequence). The CDR3 loop is CASTGTSGFYTGELFF. In DNA, the CDR3 is TGTGCCAGCACCGGGACTAGCGGGTTCTACACCGGGGAGCTGTTTTTT.

This clonotype came up many times. This chain connects TRBV12-3 or TRBV12-4 to TRBJ2-7; 9 nucleotides align to TRBD1. The CDR3 loop spans 17 amino acids. Trimming at V came to 6 bases and at J to 0 bases, leaving 12 bases not matched to a gene. The CDR3 DNA reads as TGTGCCAGCAGAAACATACAGGGGGCTGGTAGCTCCTACGAGCAGTACTTC. Residues: CASRNIQGAGSSYEQYF.